The clone carrying this T cell receptor (beta chain) was seen at least ten times. Its antigen is undetermined. The read gets to within 3 residues of the CDR3 end, and the germline J gene fills in the rest. The CDR3 loop spans 16 amino acids. Germline V gene sequence: CDR1 SQVTM, CDR2 ANQGSEA. The ends lost 0 bases at V and 5 bases at J; junction bases unmatched: 12. The repertoire was sequenced with immunoSEQ multiplex PCR; TCRdb's copy has only in-frame clones and lacks some. The sample contains tens of thousands of clones, none of them singletons. These data originate in a study of T cell clonality in common variable immunodeficiency. Study findings and constraints: Fewer TCRbeta clones were shared among CVID subjects than controls.

The chain has TRBV29-1 and TRBJ1-2; 7 bases are shared with TRBD1. Sequencing input: peripheral blood mononuclear cells. The source of this sequence is a person aged 18 to 75 in good health. The CDR3 loop reads CSVEEVLRGPGYGYTF. CDR3 DNA (partial): TGCAGCGTTGAAGAGGTTCTTAGGGGGCCGGGGTATGGC.